The 13 T cell receptor beta chains below come from one sample, sequenced in a study of control samples from healthy donors and cancer patients. Repertoires were generated with immunoSEQ multiplex PCR, while TCRdb's copy carries only in-frame clones and drops some. Here the sample spans 170,000 or so clones, almost 90% being singletons. Sequencing was performed on blood. The receptors stem from a woman in her forties or fifties in good health.

V gene TRBV11-2 combines with J gene TRBJ1-2; TRBD1 matches at 10 bases. The CDR3 length is 17 residues. The germline gives CDR1 SGHAT, CDR2 FQNNGV. Unmatched junction bases numbered 15, after V lost 5 bases and J lost 6 bases. DNA of the CDR3: TGTGCCAGCAGCGTGAGGACAGGGGGTACTTGGTCGGATGGCTACACCTTC. Its protein is CASSVRTGGTWSDGYTF. Full variable domain (outside the CDR3, taken from reference TRBV11-2 and TRBJ1-2): EAGVAQSPRYKIIEKRQSVAFWCNPISGHATLYWYQQILGQGPKLLIQFQNNGVVDDSQLPKDRFSAERLKGVDSTLKIQPAKLEDSAVYLCASSVRTGGTWSDGYTFGSGTRLTVV.

The CDR3, as DNA: TGTGCCAGCAGCCAAGACGGGGCCGTAGGCTATGGCTACACCTTC. Its translation: CASSQDGAVGYGYTF. This chain uses TRBV14 with TRBJ1-2, with a possible D match to TRBD1 (5 bases). CDR3 length equals 15 residues. Trimming took off 0 bases at V and 4 bases at J, with 12 bases between the two ends. The germline CDR1 and CDR2 sequences are SGHDN and FVKESK.

The rearrangement links TRBV20-1 to TRBJ2-7; D gene ambiguous. Trimming took off 3 bases at V and 0 bases at J, with 12 bases between the two ends. CDR3 length: 14 amino acids. Germline lookup yields CDR1 DFQATT and CDR2 SNEGSKA (reference sequence). The CDR3 is CSASVGPSSYEQYF. CDR3 in DNA: TGCAGTGCTAGTGTCGGGCCTAGCTCCTACGAGCAGTACTTC.

The chain combines TRBV14 with TRBJ1-2; D remains unclear. Germline V gene lookup returns CDR1 SGHDN and CDR2 FVKESK. Trimming shortened V by 0 bases and J by 2 bases, and 10 bases separated the two germline ends. The CDR3 sequence is 15 residues long. The CDR3 DNA sequence: TGTGCCAGCAGCCAAGATTACATGGCCAACTATGGCTACACCTTC. It yields the protein CASSQDYMANYGYTF.

V usage is TRBV12-3 or TRBV12-4 and J usage is TRBJ1-4; TRBD1 matches at 8 bases. This CDR3 comprises 13 residues. The V segment lost 6 bases and the J segment 16 bases; nucleotides outside the gene matches: 13. The CDR3 spells CASSQPFGQGPFF. Written as DNA, the CDR3 is TGTGCCAGCAGCCAACCCTTCGGACAGGGCCCGTTTTTT.

V and J are TRBV24-1 and TRBJ2-3, with D perhaps TRBD1 (7 bases). This CDR3 is 15 amino acids long. V was clipped by 4 bases and J by 2 bases, with 12 bases between them. The germline V gene has CDR1 KGHDR and CDR2 SFDVKD. DNA of the CDR3: TGTGCCACCAGTGACCCAGGGGGGATCACAGATACGCAGTATTTT. Translation gives CATSDPGGITDTQYF.

V gene TRBV7-9 combines with J gene TRBJ2-7; TRBD2 matches at 8 bases. CDR1 SEHNR and CDR2 FQNEAQ come from the germline V gene (reference sequence). V was clipped by 5 bases and J by 0 bases; unmatched bases: 6. This CDR3 is 15 amino acids long. CDR3 loop: CASSRVLAASYEQYF. CDR3 sequence (DNA): TGTGCCAGCAGCCGTGTACTAGCGGCCTCCTACGAGCAGTACTTC.

This chain links TRBV5-1 with TRBJ2-2; the match to TRBD2 covers 8 bases. The V and J ends lost 9 bases and 1 base, in that order; junction bases with no gene match: 8. The CDR3 is 15 residues long. Per germline, CDR1 SGHRS and CDR2 YFSETQ. CDR3 region: CATKAGGVNTGELFF. Written as DNA, the CDR3 is TGCGCCACCAAGGCCGGGGGGGTGAACACCGGGGAGCTGTTTTTT.

This chain joins TRBV30 and TRBJ1-2, with D possibly matching TRBD1 (6 bases). The CDR3 has 14 residues. Trimming shortened V by 2 bases and J by 5 bases, and 15 bases separated the two germline ends. Germline V gene lookup returns CDR1 GTSNPN and CDR2 SVGIG (reference sequence). The CDR3 DNA follows: TGTGCCTGGAGTCCACAGGGAAAAGGGTATGGCTACACCTTC. Residues: CAWSPQGKGYGYTF.

This chain links TRBV25-1 with TRBJ2-1; TRBD1 might be the D (5 bases). The V end was cut by 6 bases, the J end by 7 bases, with 22 bases between. The length of the CDR3 is 16 residues. CDR1 and CDR2 (germline): MGHDK, SYGVNS. CDR3 protein: CASRPRQTTLQNEQFF. The CDR3, as DNA: TGTGCCAGCAGACCTCGACAGACCACCCTACAGAATGAGCAGTTCTTC. Drawing the rest from reference TRBV25-1 and TRBJ2-1, the complete variable domain is EADIYQTPRYLVIGTGKKITLECSQTMGHDKMYWYQQDPGMELHLIHYSYGVNSTEKGDLSSESTVSRIRTEHFPLTLESARPSHTSQYLCASRPRQTTLQNEQFFGPGTRLTVL.

The V call is TRBV30, the J call TRBJ1-2; tentative D call: TRBD1 (6 bases). The V gene's germline CDR1 is GTSNPN and CDR2 SVGIG (reference sequence). V lost 1 base, J lost 1 base, and 10 bases lay in between. The CDR3 spans 14 residues. As DNA, the CDR3 is TGTGCCTGGAGTGGTGGAGGGGGTAACTATGGCTACACCTTC. This encodes CAWSGGGGNYGYTF.

The V and J genes are TRBV15 and TRBJ1-4; a possible D gene is TRBD1 (5 bases). Germline V gives CDR1 LNHNV, CDR2 YYDKDF (reference sequence). The CDR3 has 15 residues. Between the trimmed V and J ends, which lost 0 bases and 5 bases, there was a span of 10 bases. Here the CDR3 reads CATSRELGDNEKLFF. In DNA, the CDR3 is TGTGCCACCAGCAGAGAACTAGGGGACAATGAAAAACTGTTTTTT.

The chain employs TRBV6-2 or TRBV6-3 and TRBJ1-5, with a possible D match to TRBD1 (6 bases). The V and J ends lost 5 bases and 4 bases respectively, with 18 bases between them. Germline assignment: CDR1 MNHEY and CDR2 SVGEGT. This CDR3 has 16 residues. The CDR3 sequence: CASSHQGGTNNQPQHF. The CDR3 nucleotides are TGTGCCAGCAGTCACCAAGGGGGGACTAATAATCAGCCCCAGCATTTT.